The rows below give T cell receptor beta chains drawn from one sample of a study of regulatory and conventional T cells in RAG deficiency. Clones were read by immunoSEQ multiplex PCR, and TCRdb kept only the in-frame ones, dropping some. The table shows 21,000 or so clones, with approximately 93% occurring only once. These data also featured in a second study, about regulatory T cells.

Sequenced input: CD4+ T cells sorted from blood. These receptors all come from a human donor in good health. Each CDR3 is given with its conserved first and last residue. A D gene is named only where the DNA matches it firmly. Size is stated for part of the rows, as once, few or many counts, or as a class when the clone is expanded.

D,size,V,J,CDR3,DNA
-,-,TRBV5-1,TRBJ2-1,CASSLAVVNEQFF,TGCGCCAGCAGCTTGGCCGTTGTTAATGAGCAGTTCTTC
-,-,TRBV6-1,TRBJ2-5,CASRQGTHQSKYF,TGTGCCAGCAGACAAGGGACACATCAATCTAAGTACTTC
-,-,TRBV5-4,TRBJ2-5,CASRVGIAGQETQYF,TGTGCCAGCAGGGTCGGAATTGCGGGGCAGGAGACCCAGTACTTC
-,-,TRBV7-2,TRBJ2-7,CASSLNPGRSYEQYF,TGTGCCAGCAGCTTAAACCCCGGGCGCTCCTACGAGCAGTACTTC
-,-,TRBV15,TRBJ2-6,CATSKGRVRSGANVLTF,TGTGCCACCAGCAAGGGACGGGTGCGCTCTGGGGCCAACGTCCTGACTTTC
-,-,TRBV13,TRBJ2-2,CASSLRLQANTGELFF,TGTGCCAGCAGCTTAAGGTTACAGGCGAACACCGGGGAGCTGTTTTTT
-,-,TRBV6-5,TRBJ2-1,CASSSAEGIYNEQFF,TGTGCCAGCAGCTCAGCGGAGGGGATTTACAATGAGCAGTTCTTC
TRBD1,-,TRBV30,TRBJ1-2,CAWRGTGKGYTF,TGTGCCTGGCGCGGGACAGGGAAAGGCTACACCTTC
-,-,TRBV5-1,TRBJ2-5,CASSLWTATQVEETQYF,TGCGCCAGCAGCCTCTGGACAGCCACCCAAGTAGAAGAGACCCAGTACTTC
-,-,TRBV18,TRBJ2-7,CASGLNRADSYEQYF,TGTGCCAGTGGCCTTAATCGGGCCGACTCCTACGAGCAGTACTTC
TRBD2,-,TRBV11-1,TRBJ2-1,CASSPGTSGGADEQFF,TGTGCCAGCAGCCCCGGGACTAGCGGGGGGGCCGATGAGCAGTTCTTC
TRBD1,once,TRBV11-3,TRBJ2-2,CASRSQGADGELFF,TGTGCCAGCAGAAGCCAGGGGGCCGACGGGGAGCTGTTTTTT
TRBD2,-,TRBV19,TRBJ2-1,CASIGLAGVGEQFF,TGTGCCAGTATTGGACTAGCGGGAGTGGGTGAGCAGTTCTTC
-,-,TRBV18,TRBJ2-5,CASSPLVSQETQYF,TGTGCCAGCTCACCATTAGTATCCCAAGAGACCCAGTACTTC
TRBD2,-,TRBV15,TRBJ2-3,CATSGRTSGSTDTQYF,TGTGCCACCAGCGGGAGGACTAGCGGGAGCACAGATACGCAGTATTTT
-,-,TRBV18,TRBJ1-2,CASSSDSYGYTF,TGTGCCAGCTCATCAGACAGCTATGGCTACACCTTC
-,once,TRBV2,TRBJ2-3,CASGLTRTDTQYF,TGTGCCAGTGGGTTGACGCGCACAGATACGCAGTATTTT
-,-,TRBV20-1,TRBJ1-1,CSAFGGMKAFF,TGCAGTGCCTTCGGAGGTATGAAAGCTTTCTTT
-,-,TRBV20-1,TRBJ1-2,CSANINYGYTF,TGCAGTGCTAATATTAACTATGGCTACACCTTC
-,-,TRBV6-5,TRBJ1-4,CASSPNTNEKLFF,TGTGCCAGCAGTCCTAACACTAATGAAAAACTGTTTTTT
-,-,TRBV5-8,TRBJ2-5,CASSLPPSQETQYF,TGTGCCAGCAGCTTGCCTCCGTCCCAAGAGACCCAGTACTTC
-,-,TRBV6-5,TRBJ2-5,CASSYSLATKETQYF,TGTGCCAGCAGTTACTCGTTGGCCACTAAAGAGACCCAGTACTTC